A selection of T cell receptor beta chains follows, all from one sample in a study of CD8+ T cells in alopecia areata. Sequencing was performed with immunoSEQ multiplex PCR; in TCRdb, only in-frame clones are kept and a portion is missing. The sample has about 120,000 clones, around 61% seen once. The sequenced material came from CD4+ T cells sorted from blood. The receptors originated from a human donor in good health. The CDR3 runs from the conserved cysteine through the conserved F or W. A D gene is named only where the DNA matches it firmly. Size is omitted from some rows. Given values are once, few, many or a class for expanded clones.

v_gene	d_gene	j_gene	abundance	CDR3nt	CDR3aa
TRBV19	.	TRBJ1-1	few	TGTGCCAGTAGTCCCGCGGTTGGTGAAGCTTTCTTT	CASSPAVGEAFF
TRBV7-2	.	TRBJ1-1	.	TGTGCCAGCAGTTTCACACGGAACACTGAAGCTTTCTTT	CASSFTRNTEAFF
TRBV30	TRBD1	TRBJ1-2	.	TGTGCCTTACAGGGGTTTGGCTACACCTTC	CALQGFGYTF
TRBV29-1	.	TRBJ1-1	.	TGCAGCGTTGGGGCTACAGGGAACACTGAAGCTTTCTTT	CSVGATGNTEAFF
TRBV30	.	TRBJ2-1	few	TGTGCCTGGAGTGTAGGGCAGGAGACCTACAATGAGCAGTTCTTC	CAWSVGQETYNEQFF
TRBV10-2	.	TRBJ2-4	.	TGCGCCAGCAGTGAGACGGCGGGGAACATTCAGTACTTC	CASSETAGNIQYF
TRBV20-1	.	TRBJ2-5	.	TGCAGTGCTAGTGATTCGCAGACCCAGTACTTC	CSASDSQTQYF
TRBV25-1	TRBD2	TRBJ2-5	few	TGTGCCAGCAGACTAGCGGGGGGACAAGAGACCCAGTACTTC	CASRLAGGQETQYF
TRBV5-1	TRBD2	TRBJ2-3	few	TGCGCCAGCAGCTTAACGGCGGGGGGGCCTACAGATACGCAGTATTTT	CASSLTAGGPTDTQYF
TRBV18	.	TRBJ2-5	.	TGTGCCAGCTCACCACCCGAGGGGGGAGGAGAGACCCAGTACTTC	CASSPPEGGGETQYF
TRBV7-3	TRBD2	TRBJ2-5	.	TGTGCCAGCAGCCTACTAGCGGGGTTACAAGAGACCCAGTACTTC	CASSLLAGLQETQYF
TRBV27	.	TRBJ1-5	.	TGTGCCACCCGGCCATGGGGGCAGGGCAATCAGCCCCAGCATTTT	CATRPWGQGNQPQHF
TRBV29-1	TRBD2	TRBJ2-5	.	TGCAGCGTTGTCCCCACCGGGACTACTCTCCGGGAGACCCAGTACTTC	CSVVPTGTTLRETQYF
TRBV2	.	TRBJ1-2	.	TGTGCCAGCGAACCCGGGACTTATCGCTACACCTTC	CASEPGTYRYTF
TRBV14	.	TRBJ1-3	few	TGTGCCAGCAGACAGGCCTCTGGAAACACCATATATTTT	CASRQASGNTIYF
TRBV30	.	TRBJ1-2	.	TGTGCCTGGAGTGTTCAGCCGCAATTCTATGGCTACACCTTC	CAWSVQPQFYGYTF
TRBV9	.	TRBJ1-2	.	TGTGCCAGCAGCGCCGTGGCAACCTCCTATGGCTACACCTTC	CASSAVATSYGYTF
TRBV7-9	.	TRBJ2-5	.	TGTGCCAGCAGCCTAGGGGTAAAGGAGACCCAGTACTTC	CASSLGVKETQYF
TRBV19	.	TRBJ2-2	few	TGTGCCAGTAGCTCCAGTTGGCGGGGCACCGGGGAGCTGTTTTTT	CASSSSWRGTGELFF
TRBV20-1	.	TRBJ1-1	.	TGCAGTGCTAGGGGGTTAGACAAAGCTTTCTTT	CSARGLDKAFF
TRBV5-6	.	TRBJ2-7	few	TGTGCCAGCAGCTTGATCGGTAGTTACGAGCAGTACTTC	CASSLIGSYEQYF
TRBV29-1	.	TRBJ1-2	few	TGCAGCGTTGCGGTGGGCTATGGCTACACCTTC	CSVAVGYGYTF
TRBV18	TRBD2	TRBJ2-7	.	TGTGCCAGCTCTCCCGGACTAGCGGGGACCTCCTACGAGCAGTACTTC	CASSPGLAGTSYEQYF
TRBV30	.	TRBJ1-1	.	TGTGCCGGACTGCAGGGTATATTGCGGCACACTGAAGCTTTCTTT	CAGLQGILRHTEAFF
TRBV27	TRBD1	TRBJ2-2	.	TGTGCCACAAGACAAGACAGGGGGAACACCGGGGAGCTGTTTTTT	CATRQDRGNTGELFF
TRBV9	TRBD2	TRBJ2-7	.	TGTGCCAGCAGCGTAGAGGCGGGGGATATCTCCTACGAGCAGTACTTC	CASSVEAGDISYEQYF
TRBV2	.	TRBJ2-7	.	TGTGCCAGCAGTGGGGAACAGGGAGCCTACGAGCAGTACTTC	CASSGEQGAYEQYF
TRBV25-1	.	TRBJ1-1	few	TGTGCCAGCAGCGCCCAGACGGTCTGGATGAACACTGAAGCTTTCTTT	CASSAQTVWMNTEAFF
TRBV29-1	.	TRBJ2-7	.	TGCAGCGCTACGGGGTCAGGGACCTCCTACGAGCAGTACTTC	CSATGSGTSYEQYF
TRBV29-1	.	TRBJ2-5	.	TGCAGCGTTGACGGATGGGGGAGCCAAGAGACCCAGTACTTC	CSVDGWGSQETQYF
TRBV5-1	TRBD1	TRBJ2-7	.	TGCGCCAGCAGCCTCTCGGGACAGAGCTACGAGCAGTACTTC	CASSLSGQSYEQYF
TRBV5-4	.	TRBJ1-5	.	TGTGCCAGCAGCGTGTGGAATCAGCCCCAGCATTTT	CASSVWNQPQHF
TRBV29-1	.	TRBJ1-4	.	TGCAGCGAGATAGCAGGGAGGATAGCTAATGAAAAACTGTTTTTT	CSEIAGRIANEKLFF
TRBV6-5	.	TRBJ1-2	.	TGTGCCAGCAAGAACAGCCACTATGGCTACACCTTC	CASKNSHYGYTF